This T cell receptor (beta chain) is drawn from a study of shared clonotypes between healthy human individuals (dated by TCRdb to about 2020). Regarding the research as a whole: A couple of women and three men aged 18 to 49 years were included in the cohort. Per donor, three plates each were used for CD4 naive and CD4 memory, two for CD8 naive, and one for CD8 memory. The study deeply sequenced blood TCR repertoires of several healthy adults to estimate repertoire size and the extent of clonotype sharing between individuals. To increase sequencing depth and limit assay-specific biases, TCR repertoire library preparation and sequencing were carried out by different laboratories using diverse techniques. Between about 0.94 and 8.9 billion PBMCs per donor were obtained by leukapheresis.

TCR CDR3 regions were amplified from genomic DNA by multiplex PCR using the deep immunoSEQ assay. Genomic DNA extracted from each cell subset was distributed evenly over all wells of several immunoSEQ 96-well plates, and each plate served as one replicate. For sorted subsets, roughly 200 ng of genomic DNA, equivalent to roughly 33,000 T cell genomes, went into each replicate PCR. Purified libraries were measured with a Qubit 3.0 fluorometer, size-checked on a Bioanalyzer 2100, and measured again with the KAPA Library Quantification kit. Every immunoSEQ 96-well plate was sequenced on a dedicated single-read 150-cycle Illumina NextSeq 550 flow cell. Processing in the source paper ran as follows. Because the immunoSEQ output held only junctional sequences and lacked quality scores, the filtering could not match the filtering applied to full-length reads. To assign V/J genes and CDR3, sequences were annotated using PyIR, a Python wrapper for IgBLAST v1.9, with IMGT germline references. Reads were filtered out if the reads had weak V/J assignments (E-value above 1e-6), no CDR3, stop codons, out-of-frame junctions, or ambiguous translated residues. V3J clonotypes were defined by identical inferred V gene, J gene, and CDR3 amino acid sequence. The percentage overlap between two repertoires was calculated by dividing the number of shared unique clonotypes by the size of the smaller repertoire. Richness of each repertoire was evaluated using RTK rarefaction, the Chao1 estimator, and Recon v2.1 estimates of unobserved clonotypes. OLGA was used to compute generation probabilities for all TCRbeta clonotypes that the gDNA method yielded from a few donors. TCRdb provides this immuneACCESS table in a form limited to in-frame rearrangements. Some clones are lacking; in checked studies, under half of them reflect an unresolved V gene, and why the rest are absent is not known. That table is the source of V, J and clone size, and D and trimming were worked out from the DNA. The sample yields 600,000 to 750,000 clones; over 60% were counted once. The ten largest make up under 2% of the sample.

In regard to this clone: The target of this receptor is not known. Within one base of it there is no much larger clone, and no base qualities were kept. The same CDR3 can be traced to other DNA sequences in this sample.

Healthy HIV-negative adults with no recently reported acute infections or vaccinations were included as donors. Every donor was a Caucasian adult residing in Nashville, Tennessee, USA. CD4+ T cells were enriched by magnetic negative selection, after which naive cells were positively selected on CD45RA and the negative fraction was taken as the memory subset. Blood was collected by leukapheresis, and PBMCs were isolated by Ficoll-Histopaque density gradient centrifugation and then cryopreserved in liquid nitrogen vapor phase. Analytical flow cytometry was used to check the purity and quantity of every magnetically sorted T cell population. Genomic DNA was isolated from every sorted fraction and measured by UV absorbance on a Nanodrop 2000c. Points the paper makes about the study in general: When a few donors were compared, the shared fraction of clonotypes was around 5% for naive CD4, roughly 3.4% for naive CD8, roughly 2.3% for memory CD4, and 0.35% to 0.4% for memory CD8. Pairwise subsampling indicated that sequencing depth was expected to affect the degree of clonotype sharing among donors. Sampling was restricted to blood, and TCR repertoires in tissues likely differ from the TCR repertoires found in blood. Because the study included a small number of donors, the genetic and exposure-history diversity represented was limited. Estimated clonotype richness was generally larger for naive than for memory subsets. Clonotypes shared by all four sorted-subset donors showed higher generation probabilities than non-shared clonotypes. Even with the large sequencing depth, rarefaction of the sorted-subset datasets indicated that sequencing was incomplete.

The clonotype was recovered from a woman in her twenties or thirties in good health. The specimen sequenced was memory CD4+ T cells sorted from blood. The cell subset or site label here, explained by the study, means: CD45RA-negative fraction.

The CDR3 region has the sequence CASSLRLNEQFF. The DNA reads TGTGCCAGCAGCCTAAGACTAAATGAGCAGTTCTTC. The rearrangement joined TRBV28 to TRBJ2-1; TRBD2 is possibly the D segment (5 matching bases). CDR1 and CDR2 were assigned from the germline V gene as MDHEN and SYDVKM. V drops 6 bases and J drops 7 bases, leaving 10 bases in between. Its CDR3 holds 12 amino acids, cysteine through phenylalanine. Left in the record is the CDR3 DNA by itself, 36 bases read in frame from the first base.